A single sample is the source of the 28 T cell receptor beta chains below, sequenced in a study of blood T cell repertoires in COVID-19. Assay used: immunoSEQ multiplex PCR; TCRdb lists only in-frame clones, some missing. The sample includes approximately 200,000 clones, about 86% of them seen just once. The sample taken for sequencing was PBMCs or T cells enriched from blood (not recorded which). Receptor source: a woman younger than 45 who had been exposed to COVID-19.

CDR3 protein: CASSLAGAGNSNQPQHF. As DNA, the CDR3 is TGTGCCAGCAGCTTAGCGGGGGCAGGGAATAGCAATCAGCCCCAGCATTTT. The J gene is TRBJ1-5, the V gene TRBV7-2; TRBD1 is a possible D gene (6 bases). Trimming took off 0 bases at V and 0 bases at J, with 12 bases between the two ends. CDR3 size: 17 residues. Germline-derived CDR1 and CDR2 are SGHTA and FQGNSA.

This clone has a single count. J is TRBJ1-6 and V is TRBV7-2, with D maybe TRBD1 (6 bases). Germline-derived CDR1 and CDR2 are SGHTA and FQGNSA. V was cut by 5 bases and J by 6 bases, with 11 bases left in between. The CDR3 contains 14 residues. CDR3 in amino acids: CASSRTDPNSPLHF. CDR3 coding DNA: TGTGCCAGCAGCCGGACAGACCCTAATTCACCCCTCCACTTT.

V usage is TRBV7-8 and J usage is TRBJ1-1; D uncertain. V dropped 1 base and J dropped 1 base, with 4 bases sitting between them. The germline V gene has CDR1 SGHVS and CDR2 FQNEAQ. The CDR3 has 13 amino acids. The CDR3 coding sequence is TGTGCCAGCAGCTTAGGGAGGAACACTGAAGCTTTCTTT. Protein product: CASSLGRNTEAFF.

The table lists this clone with a count of one. The chain couples TRBV2 to TRBJ2-7; unclear D gene. The germline V and J ends were trimmed by 4 bases and 3 bases, with 10 bases remaining between them. The germline V gene encodes CDR1 SNHLY and CDR2 FYNNEI. There are 13 residues in the CDR3. DNA of the CDR3: TGTGCCAGCAGTGCTGTACAGTACTACGAGCAGTACTTC. Its translation is CASSAVQYYEQYF.

The J gene is TRBJ1-1, the V gene TRBV12-3 or TRBV12-4; D not certain. The V end was cut by 3 bases, the J end by 11 bases, with 13 bases between. CDR3 length equals 12 residues. CDR3 amino acids: CASSFSSSGAFF. The CDR3 DNA reads as TGTGCCAGCAGTTTCTCTTCCTCGGGGGCTTTCTTT.

DNA of the CDR3: TGTGCCGGAAGGGGACAGGGGGCTGTTTCACCCCTCCACTTT. Residues: CAGRGQGAVSPLHF. This chain connects TRBV2 to TRBJ1-6, with TRBD1 matching over 12 bases. Germline CDR1 and CDR2: SNHLY and FYNNEI. The CDR3 contains 14 residues. With 11 bases clipped from V and 9 bases from J, the junction kept 8 bases outside the gene matches.

The chain combines TRBV3-1 (or the pseudogene TRBV3-2) with TRBJ1-1, with 12 nucleotides matching TRBD1. V dropped 4 bases and J dropped 10; count of bases not matched to a gene: 10. Germline V gene data show CDR1 as LGHDT and CDR2 as YNNKEL (reference sequence). This CDR3 contains 15 residues. CDR3 bases: TGTGCCAGCAGCCGTGGGCTGCGGGACAGGGGGCCAGCTTTCTTT. It encodes CASSRGLRDRGPAFF.

The chain carries TRBV4-1 and TRBJ2-3, with 8 bases matching TRBD2. The CDR3 is made up of 16 amino acids. CDR1 and CDR2 (germline): MGHRA, YSYEKL. V was clipped by 1 base and J by 3 bases; unmatched bases: 6. The CDR3 spells CASSQGIASGTDTQYF. CDR3 in DNA: TGCGCCAGCAGCCAAGGAATCGCTAGCGGGACAGATACGCAGTATTTT.

The J gene is TRBJ2-2, the V gene TRBV11-3; D is possibly TRBD1 (6 bases). The CDR3 has 16 amino acids. Looked up from germline, CDR1 is SGHNT and CDR2 is YENEEA. The V and J ends lost 0 bases and 7 bases respectively, with 15 bases between them. The chain's CDR3 is CASSLDMGAGVGELFF. For the CDR3, the DNA is TGTGCCAGCAGCTTAGATATGGGGGCAGGTGTCGGGGAGCTGTTTTTT.

The J gene is TRBJ2-3, the V gene TRBV4-1; 10 bases are a match to TRBD2. The length of the CDR3 is 17 residues. Germline values: CDR1 MGHRA, CDR2 YSYEKL. V shed 3 bases, J shed 3 bases, and the junction held 9 bases outside the gene matches. CDR3 in DNA: TGCGCCAGCAGCCAGGCCCCCGGGACTAGCGAAACAGATACGCAGTATTTT. It yields the protein CASSQAPGTSETDTQYF.

The V gene is TRBV7-6, the J gene TRBJ2-7; D possibly corresponds to TRBD2 (6 bases). Germline values: CDR1 SGHVS, CDR2 FNYEAQ. V was cut by 2 bases and J by 6 bases, with 17 bases left in between. This CDR3 contains 15 residues. CDR3 bases: TGTGCCAGCAGCTTATCGCCTACGGGAGTCGGCGAGCAGTACTTC. Translated: CASSLSPTGVGEQYF.

This clone was found once. The V and J genes are TRBV25-1 and TRBJ1-1; 7 bases align to TRBD1. The length of the CDR3 is 17 residues. Per germline, CDR1 MGHDK and CDR2 SYGVNS. J was trimmed by 5 bases and V by 1 base; bases with no gene match: 13. CDR3 nucleotides: TGTGCCAGCAGTGAATTTGCCAGGGGGATCGTGGGTACTGAAGCTTTCTTT. Translating gives CASSEFARGIVGTEAFF.

The chain combines TRBV5-4 with TRBJ1-2, with 10 bases aligning to TRBD1. The germline gives CDR1 SGHNT, CDR2 YYREEE (reference sequence). The CDR3 length is 15 residues. V gave up 2 bases and J gave up 3 bases; unmatched junction bases: 4. The CDR3 bases are TGTGCCAGCAGCTTACCGGGACAGGGGTACTATGGCTACACCTTC. As protein: CASSLPGQGYYGYTF.

Concerning this clone: This CDR3 is also generated by other DNA sequences in the sample. The V and J genes are TRBV18 and TRBJ2-2; possibly TRBD2 for D (5 bases). Germline CDR1 reads KGHSH; CDR2 reads LQKENI. There are 14 residues in the CDR3. Trimming stripped 2 bases from V and 4 bases from J, with 8 bases between. The CDR3 nucleotides are TGTGCCAGCTCACCAGAGGGTAGCACCGGGGAGCTGTTTTTT. This sequence encodes CASSPEGSTGELFF. The full variable domain, completed using reference TRBV18 and TRBJ2-2, is NAGVMQNPRHLVRRRGQEARLRCSPMKGHSHVYWYRQLPEEGLKFMVYLQKENIIDESGMPKERFSAEFPKEGPSILRIQQVVRGDSAAYFCASSPEGSTGELFFGEGSRLTVL.

The J gene is TRBJ1-2, the V gene TRBV6-5; 7 bases agree with TRBD1. Germline trimming cut 0 bases from V and 5 bases from J; bases unmatched to any gene: 6. From germline, CDR1 is MNHEY and CDR2 SVGAGI. CDR3 length: 15 residues. The CDR3, as DNA: TGTGCCAGCAGTTACTCGAAGACAGGGAGGTATGGCTACACCTTC. Encoded protein: CASSYSKTGRYGYTF.

This chain connects TRBV9 to TRBJ1-4; unclear D gene. CDR3 size: 17 residues. V was trimmed by 0 bases and J by 0 bases, leaving 12 bases between them. The germline V gene has CDR1 SGDLS and CDR2 YYNGEE. The CDR3 DNA sequence: TGTGCCAGCAGCGTAGGTGCCGGGGATGCAACTAATGAAAAACTGTTTTTT. Its translation is CASSVGAGDATNEKLFF.

This chain connects TRBV6-1 to TRBJ1-4, with a tentative D call TRBD1 (6 bases). V was shortened by 2 bases and J by 6 bases, with 13 bases between the two germline ends. Germline values: CDR1 MNHNS, CDR2 SASEGT. The CDR3 is made up of 15 amino acids. This chain's CDR3 is CASSERWQGYEKLFF. The DNA for the CDR3 is TGTGCCAGCAGTGAAAGGTGGCAGGGGTATGAAAAACTGTTTTTT.

The gene calls are TRBV10-3 and TRBJ1-1; D gene uncertain. CDR1 is ENHRY and CDR2 is SYGVKD in the germline V gene. V was cut by 0 bases and J by 2 bases, with 13 bases left in between. The CDR3 totals 16 residues. This CDR3 is CAISESFWVGNTEAFF. The CDR3 coding sequence is TGTGCCATCAGTGAGTCTTTCTGGGTGGGCAACACTGAAGCTTTCTTT.

This clone appeared a single time. The rearrangement links TRBV12-3 or TRBV12-4 to TRBJ1-4; a possible D gene is TRBD1 (5 bases). V was trimmed by 2 bases and J by 7 bases, leaving 8 bases between them. The CDR3 consists of 13 residues. The CDR3 DNA is TGTGCCAGCAGTTTAATCGGGGGTGAAAAACTGTTTTTT. Translating gives CASSLIGGEKLFF.

This sequence joins TRBV3-1 (or the pseudogene TRBV3-2) and TRBJ1-4; D possibly corresponds to TRBD1 (6 bases). Deletions cut 4 bases from V and 2 bases from J, with 11 bases between. This CDR3 contains 15 residues. Germline lookup yields CDR1 LGHDT and CDR2 YNNKEL (reference sequence). The chain's CDR3 is CASSLQGTTNEKLFF. The CDR3 bases are TGTGCCAGCAGCCTCCAGGGGACGACTAATGAAAAACTGTTTTTT.

This clone is medium-sized (0.01 to 0.1%) in the sample. The chain employs TRBV9 and TRBJ2-2, with 7 bases identical to TRBD1. This CDR3 is 14 amino acids long. After removal of 4 bases from V and 1 base from J, the junction contained 1 base not matched to a gene. Germline V CDR1 and CDR2: SGDLS, YYNGEE. The CDR3 spells CASSRDRNTGELFF. The CDR3, as DNA: TGTGCCAGCAGCCGGGACAGGAACACCGGGGAGCTGTTTTTT.

The chain employs TRBV3-1 (or the pseudogene TRBV3-2) and TRBJ2-3; TRBD2 matches 12 bases. Germline V lookup: CDR1 LGHDT, CDR2 YNNKEL (reference sequence). With 1 base clipped from V and 4 bases from J, the junction kept 9 bases outside the gene matches. The length of the CDR3 is 18 residues. The CDR3 bases are TGTGCCAGCAGCCAAGTACTAGCGGGGGGACTGGGCCCAGATACGCAGTATTTT. This sequence encodes CASSQVLAGGLGPDTQYF.

As regards this clone: At the DNA level, this CDR3 is encoded by other sequences in the same sample as well. The chain has TRBV19 and TRBJ1-5; D not certain. This CDR3 contains 13 residues. Germline V CDR1 and CDR2: LNHDA, SQIVND (reference sequence). V was trimmed by 1 base and J by 4 bases, leaving 5 bases between them. CDR3 coding DNA: TGTGCCAGTAGTATAGCCGTTAATCAGCCCCAGCATTTT. This gives the protein CASSIAVNQPQHF.

The rearrangement uses TRBV20-1 and TRBJ1-2; TRBD1 is a possible D gene (6 bases). The germline V and J ends were trimmed by 3 bases and 4 bases, with 15 bases remaining between them. Germline V gives CDR1 DFQATT, CDR2 SNEGSKA (reference sequence). The CDR3 totals 14 residues. CDR3 nucleotides: TGCAGTGCTAGTGTAGGGGGGGCGAGCTATGGCTACACCTTC. Translation gives CSASVGGASYGYTF.

Details on this clone: At one end the junction does not follow the germline gene, possibly because of a read error. CDR3 nucleotide sequence: TGTGCTAGCAGCTTAGGCGGTGGCGGCACAGATACGCAGTATTTT. This translates into CASSLGGGGTDTQYF. This chain links TRBV7-7 with TRBJ2-3; D gene unclear. In germline, CDR1 is SSHAT, CDR2 FNYEAQ (reference sequence). CDR3 size: 15 residues.

The V call is TRBV9, the J call TRBJ2-7; TRBD2 agrees at 7 bases. Trimming removed 0 bases from V and 1 base from J; junction bases left unmatched: 4. Germline CDR1 SGDLS, CDR2 YYNGEE. The CDR3 is made up of 15 amino acids. The CDR3 reads CASSVASGYSYEQYF. The CDR3 DNA reads TGTGCCAGCAGCGTAGCTAGCGGTTATTCCTACGAGCAGTACTTC.

The chain links TRBV6-5 to TRBJ2-1; 11 bases fit TRBD2. CDR1 is MNHEY, CDR2 SVGAGI, per germline. The ends lost 6 bases at V and 10 bases at J; junction bases unmatched: 8. This CDR3 region has 14 residues. The CDR3 protein is CASRTIAGGQEQFF. DNA of the CDR3: TGTGCCAGCAGGACTATAGCGGGGGGGCAGGAGCAGTTCTTC.

The V gene is TRBV9, the J gene TRBJ2-3, with 11 bases identical to TRBD2. This CDR3 comprises 15 residues. Germline V gene data show CDR1 as SGDLS and CDR2 as YYNGEE. J was trimmed by 4 bases and V by 0 bases; bases with no gene match: 1. CDR3 residues: CASSVGLAGPDTQYF. CDR3 sequence (DNA): TGTGCCAGCAGCGTAGGACTAGCGGGGCCAGATACGCAGTATTTT.